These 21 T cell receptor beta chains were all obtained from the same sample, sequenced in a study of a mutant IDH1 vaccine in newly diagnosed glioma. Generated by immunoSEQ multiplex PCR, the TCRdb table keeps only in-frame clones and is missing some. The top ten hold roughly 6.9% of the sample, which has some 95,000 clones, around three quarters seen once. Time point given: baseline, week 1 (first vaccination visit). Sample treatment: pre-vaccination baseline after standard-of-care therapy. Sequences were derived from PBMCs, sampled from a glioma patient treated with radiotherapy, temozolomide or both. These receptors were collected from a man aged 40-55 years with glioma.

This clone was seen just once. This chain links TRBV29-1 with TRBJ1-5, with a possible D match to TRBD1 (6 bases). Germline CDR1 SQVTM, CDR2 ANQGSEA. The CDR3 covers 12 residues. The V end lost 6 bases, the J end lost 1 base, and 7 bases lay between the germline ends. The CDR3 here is CSVGQSNQPQHF. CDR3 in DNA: TGCAGCGTGGGACAAAGCAATCAGCCCCAGCATTTT.

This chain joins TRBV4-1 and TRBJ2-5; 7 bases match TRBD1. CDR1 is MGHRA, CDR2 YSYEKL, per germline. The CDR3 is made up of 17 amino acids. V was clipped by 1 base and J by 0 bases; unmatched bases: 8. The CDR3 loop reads CASSQGGPRGYQETQYF. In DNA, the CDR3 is TGCGCCAGCAGCCAAGGAGGGCCCAGGGGGTACCAAGAGACCCAGTACTTC.

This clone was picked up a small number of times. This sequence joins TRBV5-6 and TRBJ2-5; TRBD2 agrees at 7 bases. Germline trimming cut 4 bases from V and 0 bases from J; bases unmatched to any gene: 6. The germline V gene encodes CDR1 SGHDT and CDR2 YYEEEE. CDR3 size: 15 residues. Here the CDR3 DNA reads TGTGCCAGCAGCGTAACCGGGACTAACCAAGAGACCCAGTACTTC. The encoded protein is CASSVTGTNQETQYF.

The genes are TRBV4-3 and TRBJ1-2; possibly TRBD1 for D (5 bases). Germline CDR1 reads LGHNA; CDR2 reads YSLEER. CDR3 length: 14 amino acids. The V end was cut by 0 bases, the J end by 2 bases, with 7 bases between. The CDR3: CASSQDSGNYGYTF. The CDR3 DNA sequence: TGCGCCAGCAGCCAAGATTCAGGGAACTATGGCTACACCTTC.

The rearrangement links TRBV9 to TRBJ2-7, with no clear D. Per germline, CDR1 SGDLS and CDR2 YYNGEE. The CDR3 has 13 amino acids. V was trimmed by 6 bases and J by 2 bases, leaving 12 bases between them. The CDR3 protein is CASNRGPAYEQYF. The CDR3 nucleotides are TGTGCCAGCAACCGAGGCCCCGCCTACGAGCAGTACTTC.

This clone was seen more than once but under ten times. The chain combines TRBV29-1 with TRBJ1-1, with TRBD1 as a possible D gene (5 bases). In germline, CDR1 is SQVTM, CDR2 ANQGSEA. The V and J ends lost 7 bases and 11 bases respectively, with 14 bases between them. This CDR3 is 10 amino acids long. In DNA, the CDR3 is TGCAGCGCTGGTGGAGGGGCGGCTTTCTTT. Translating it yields CSAGGGAAFF.

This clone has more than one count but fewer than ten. CDR3 nucleotides: TGTGCCAGCAGCTTAGTGGCAGGTTTAAATGAAAAACTGTTTTTT. This gives the protein CASSLVAGLNEKLFF. The V gene is TRBV7-6, the J gene TRBJ1-4, with no clear D. CDR3 length: 15 amino acids. Trimming shortened V by 1 base and J by 5 bases, and 11 bases separated the two germline ends. The germline V gene encodes CDR1 SGHVS and CDR2 FNYEAQ.

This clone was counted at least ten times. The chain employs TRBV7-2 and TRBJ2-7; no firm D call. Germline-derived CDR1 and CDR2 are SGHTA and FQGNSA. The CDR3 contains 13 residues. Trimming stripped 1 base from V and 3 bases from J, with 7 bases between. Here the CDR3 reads CASSLGRDYEQYF. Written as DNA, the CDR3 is TGTGCCAGCAGCTTAGGCAGAGACTACGAGCAGTACTTC.

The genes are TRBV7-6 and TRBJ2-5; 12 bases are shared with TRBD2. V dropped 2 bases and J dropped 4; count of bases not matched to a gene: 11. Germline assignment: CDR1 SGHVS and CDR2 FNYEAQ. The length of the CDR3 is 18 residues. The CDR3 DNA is TGTGCCAGCAGCTTATACGGCAGACTAGCGGGAGAGGGAGAGACCCAGTACTTC. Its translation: CASSLYGRLAGEGETQYF.

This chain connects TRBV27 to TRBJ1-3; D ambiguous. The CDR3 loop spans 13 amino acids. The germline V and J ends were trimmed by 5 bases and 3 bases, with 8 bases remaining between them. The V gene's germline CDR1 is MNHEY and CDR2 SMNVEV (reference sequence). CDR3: CASSIKSGNTIYF. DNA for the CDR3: TGTGCCAGCAGTATAAAAAGTGGAAACACCATATATTTT.

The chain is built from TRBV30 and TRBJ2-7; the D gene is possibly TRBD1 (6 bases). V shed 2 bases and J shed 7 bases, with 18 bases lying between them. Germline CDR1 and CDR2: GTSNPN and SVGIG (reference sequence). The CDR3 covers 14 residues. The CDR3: CAWSTAGHQGEQYF. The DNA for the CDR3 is TGTGCCTGGAGTACAGCAGGACATCAGGGGGAGCAGTACTTC. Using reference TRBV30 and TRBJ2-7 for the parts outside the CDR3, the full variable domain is SQTIHQWPATLVQPVGSPLSLECTVEGTSNPNLYWYRQAAGRGLQLLFYSVGIGQISSEVPQNLSASRPQDRQFILSSKKLLLSDSGFYLCAWSTAGHQGEQYFGPGTRLTVT.

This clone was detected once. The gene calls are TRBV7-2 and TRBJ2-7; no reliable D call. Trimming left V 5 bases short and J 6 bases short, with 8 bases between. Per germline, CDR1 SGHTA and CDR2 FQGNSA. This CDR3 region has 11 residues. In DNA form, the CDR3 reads TGTGCCAGCAGCCCTAACACCGAGCAGTACTTC. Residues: CASSPNTEQYF.

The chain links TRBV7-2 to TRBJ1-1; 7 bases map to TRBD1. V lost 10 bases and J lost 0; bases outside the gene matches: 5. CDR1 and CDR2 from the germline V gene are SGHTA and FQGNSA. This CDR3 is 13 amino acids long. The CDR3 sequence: CAITGTVNTEAFF. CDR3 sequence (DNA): TGTGCCATCACCGGGACAGTGAACACTGAAGCTTTCTTT.

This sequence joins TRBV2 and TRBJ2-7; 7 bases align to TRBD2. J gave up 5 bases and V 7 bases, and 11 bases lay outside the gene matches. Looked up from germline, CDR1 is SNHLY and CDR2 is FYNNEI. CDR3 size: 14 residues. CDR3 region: CASTWGSGVDEQYF. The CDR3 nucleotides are TGTGCCAGCACCTGGGGAAGCGGGGTCGACGAGCAGTACTTC.

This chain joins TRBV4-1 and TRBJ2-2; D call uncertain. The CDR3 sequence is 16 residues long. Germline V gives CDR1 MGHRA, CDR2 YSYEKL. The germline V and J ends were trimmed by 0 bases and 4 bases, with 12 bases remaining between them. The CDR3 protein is CASSQETGQPTGELFF. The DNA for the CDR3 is TGCGCCAGCAGCCAAGAGACGGGCCAACCCACCGGGGAGCTGTTTTTT.

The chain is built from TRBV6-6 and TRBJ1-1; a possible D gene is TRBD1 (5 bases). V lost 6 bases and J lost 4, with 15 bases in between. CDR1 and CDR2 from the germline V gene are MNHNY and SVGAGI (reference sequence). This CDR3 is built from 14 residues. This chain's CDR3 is CASRTGTTFTEAFF. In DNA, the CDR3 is TGTGCCAGCAGGACCGGGACTACGTTCACTGAAGCTTTCTTT.

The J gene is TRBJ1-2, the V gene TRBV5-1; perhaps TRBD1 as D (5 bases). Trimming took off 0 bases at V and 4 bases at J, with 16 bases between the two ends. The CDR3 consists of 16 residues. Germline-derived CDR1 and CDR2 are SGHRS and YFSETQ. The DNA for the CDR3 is TGCGCCAGCAGCTTGGCCGGGGCCGCCTCGGGCTATGGCTACACCTTC. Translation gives CASSLAGAASGYGYTF.

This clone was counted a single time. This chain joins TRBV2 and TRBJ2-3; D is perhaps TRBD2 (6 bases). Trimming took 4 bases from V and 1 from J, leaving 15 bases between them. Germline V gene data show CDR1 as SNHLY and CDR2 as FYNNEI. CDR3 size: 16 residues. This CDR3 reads CASSVDTSRGTDTQYF. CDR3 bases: TGTGCCAGCAGTGTTGACACTAGCAGGGGCACAGATACGCAGTATTTT.

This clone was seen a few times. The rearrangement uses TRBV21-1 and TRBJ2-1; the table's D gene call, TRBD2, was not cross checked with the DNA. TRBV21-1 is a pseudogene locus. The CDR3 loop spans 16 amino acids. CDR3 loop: CASSNSGGVNYNEQFF. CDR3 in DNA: TGTGCCAGCAGCAACTCGGGGGGCGTAAACTACAATGAGCAGTTCTTC.

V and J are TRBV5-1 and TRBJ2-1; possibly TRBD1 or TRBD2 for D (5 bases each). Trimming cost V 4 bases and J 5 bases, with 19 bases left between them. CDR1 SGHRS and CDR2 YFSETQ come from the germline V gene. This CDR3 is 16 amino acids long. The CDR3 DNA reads TGCGCCAGCAGCCCTTCCGGGACCGCAAGTCACAATGAGCAGTTCTTC. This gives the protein CASSPSGTASHNEQFF. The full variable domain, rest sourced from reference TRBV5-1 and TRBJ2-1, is KAGVTQTPRYLIKTRGQQVTLSCSPISGHRSVSWYQQTPGQGLQFLFEYFSETQRNKGNFPGRFSGRQFSNSRSEMNVSTLELGDSALYLCASSPSGTASHNEQFFGPGTRLTVL.

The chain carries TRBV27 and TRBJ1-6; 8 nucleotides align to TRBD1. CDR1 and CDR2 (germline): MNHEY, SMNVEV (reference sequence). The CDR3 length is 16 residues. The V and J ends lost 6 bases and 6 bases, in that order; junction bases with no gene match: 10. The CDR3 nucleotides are TGTGCCAGCAGCCGACCCGACAGGGGCGTTAATTCACCCCTCCACTTT. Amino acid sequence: CASSRPDRGVNSPLHF.